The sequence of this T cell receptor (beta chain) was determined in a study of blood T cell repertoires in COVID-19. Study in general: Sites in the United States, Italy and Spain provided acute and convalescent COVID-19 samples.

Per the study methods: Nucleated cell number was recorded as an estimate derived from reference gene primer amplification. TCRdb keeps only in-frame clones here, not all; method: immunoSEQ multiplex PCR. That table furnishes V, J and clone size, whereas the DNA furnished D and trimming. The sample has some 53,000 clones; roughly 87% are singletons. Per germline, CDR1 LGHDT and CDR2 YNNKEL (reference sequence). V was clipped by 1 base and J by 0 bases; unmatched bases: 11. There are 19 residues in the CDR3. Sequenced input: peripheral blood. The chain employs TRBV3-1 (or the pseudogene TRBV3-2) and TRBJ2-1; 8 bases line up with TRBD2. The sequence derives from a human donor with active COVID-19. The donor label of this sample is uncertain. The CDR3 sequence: CASSQGWPSGSSSYNEQFF. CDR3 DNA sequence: TGTGCCAGCAGCCAAGGGTGGCCTAGCGGGTCGAGCTCCTACAATGAGCAGTTCTTC.